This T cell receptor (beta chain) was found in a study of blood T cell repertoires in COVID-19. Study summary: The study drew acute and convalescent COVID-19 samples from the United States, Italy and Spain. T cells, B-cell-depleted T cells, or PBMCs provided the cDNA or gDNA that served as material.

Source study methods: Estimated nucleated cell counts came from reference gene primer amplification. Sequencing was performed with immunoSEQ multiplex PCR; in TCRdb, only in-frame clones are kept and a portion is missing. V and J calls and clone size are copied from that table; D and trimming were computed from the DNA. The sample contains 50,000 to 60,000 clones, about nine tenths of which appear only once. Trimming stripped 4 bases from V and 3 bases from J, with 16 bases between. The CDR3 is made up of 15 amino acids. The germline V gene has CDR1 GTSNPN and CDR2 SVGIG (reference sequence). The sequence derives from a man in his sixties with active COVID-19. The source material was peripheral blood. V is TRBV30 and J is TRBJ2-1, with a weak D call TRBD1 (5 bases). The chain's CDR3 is CAWTKWGLDYNEQFF. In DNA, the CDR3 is TGTGCCTGGACCAAATGGGGCCTCGACTACAATGAGCAGTTCTTC. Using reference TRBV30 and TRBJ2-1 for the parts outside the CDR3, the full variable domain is SQTIHQWPATLVQPVGSPLSLECTVEGTSNPNLYWYRQAAGRGLQLLFYSVGIGQISSEVPQNLSASRPQDRQFILSSKKLLLSDSGFYLCAWTKWGLDYNEQFFGPGTRLTVL.